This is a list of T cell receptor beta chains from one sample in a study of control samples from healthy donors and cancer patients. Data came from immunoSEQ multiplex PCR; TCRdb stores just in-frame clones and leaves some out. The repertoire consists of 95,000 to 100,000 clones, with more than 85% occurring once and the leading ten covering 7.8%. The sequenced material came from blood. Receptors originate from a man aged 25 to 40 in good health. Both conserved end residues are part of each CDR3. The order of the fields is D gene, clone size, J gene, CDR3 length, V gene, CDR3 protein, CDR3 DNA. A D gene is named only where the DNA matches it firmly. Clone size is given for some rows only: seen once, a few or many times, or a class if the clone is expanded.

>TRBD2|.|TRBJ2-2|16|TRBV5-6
CASSHRTSGNTGELFF
TGTGCCAGCAGCCATAGGACTAGCGGGAACACCGGGGAGCTGTTTTTT
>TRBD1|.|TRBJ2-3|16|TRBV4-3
CASSQEGTGPRDTQYF
TGCGCCAGCAGCCAAGAGGGGACAGGGCCCCGAGATACGCAGTATTTT
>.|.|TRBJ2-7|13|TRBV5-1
CASSLGAGYEQYF
TGCGCCAGCAGCTTAGGGGCAGGCTACGAGCAGTACTTC
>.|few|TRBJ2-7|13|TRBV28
CASSLSSYYEQYF
TGTGCCAGCAGTTTATCCTCCTACTACGAGCAGTACTTC
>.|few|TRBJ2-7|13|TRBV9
CASSVGPLGEQYF
TGTGCCAGCAGCGTAGGCCCCCTAGGGGAGCAGTACTTC
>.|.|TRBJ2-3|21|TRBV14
CASSQDGLRRSAALSTDTQYF
TGTGCCAGCAGCCAAGATGGGCTGCGTCGGTCGGCAGCCTTGAGCACAGATACGCAGTATTTT
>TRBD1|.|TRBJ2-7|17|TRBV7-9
CASSLARRTGSSYEQYF
TGTGCCAGCAGCTTAGCGAGGCGGACAGGGAGCTCCTACGAGCAGTACTTC
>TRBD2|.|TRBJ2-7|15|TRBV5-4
CASSLGLAGVGEQYF
TGTGCCAGCAGCCTAGGACTAGCGGGAGTAGGCGAGCAGTACTTC
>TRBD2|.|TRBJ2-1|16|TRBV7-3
CASSLSGGDSYNEQFF
TGTGCCAGCAGCTTATCCGGGGGGGACTCCTACAATGAGCAGTTCTTC
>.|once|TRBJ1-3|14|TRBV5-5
CASSLSEPGNTIYF
TGTGCCAGCAGCTTGTCAGAACCTGGAAACACCATATATTTT
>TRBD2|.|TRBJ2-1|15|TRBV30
CAWRATSGAYNEQFF
TGTGCCTGGAGGGCAACTAGCGGGGCTTACAATGAGCAGTTCTTC
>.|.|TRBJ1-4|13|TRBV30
CAWSRDHNEKLFF
TGTGCCTGGAGTCGGGACCACAATGAAAAACTGTTTTTT
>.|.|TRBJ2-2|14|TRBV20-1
CSASRREDTGELFF
TGCAGTGCTAGTAGGCGGGAAGACACCGGGGAGCTGTTTTTT
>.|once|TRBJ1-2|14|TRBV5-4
CASSHRDLKDGYTF
TGTGCCAGCAGCCACCGGGACTTAAAAGATGGCTACACCTTC
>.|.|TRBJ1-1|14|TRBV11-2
CASSWTVGATEAFF
TGTGCCAGCAGCTGGACAGTCGGTGCCACTGAAGCTTTCTTT
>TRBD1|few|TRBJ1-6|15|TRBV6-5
CASSQTGTGAPLLHF
TGTGCCAGCAGTCAGACCGGGACAGGGGCCCCCCTCCTCCACTTT
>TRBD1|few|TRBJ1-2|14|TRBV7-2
CASRDGTGLYGYTF
TGTGCCAGCAGGGACGGGACAGGGCTCTATGGCTACACCTTC
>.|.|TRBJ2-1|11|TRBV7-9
CASLVGDEQFF
TGTGCCAGCCTAGTGGGGGATGAGCAGTTCTTC
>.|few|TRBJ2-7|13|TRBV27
CASSFRRPYEQYF
TGTGCCAGCAGTTTTAGACGGCCCTACGAGCAGTACTTC
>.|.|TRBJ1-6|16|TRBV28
CTSSTVGSGAGSPLHF
TGTACCAGCAGTACAGTCGGCTCAGGCGCTGGTTCACCCCTCCACTTT
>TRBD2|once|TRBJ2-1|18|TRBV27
CASSSALLAGGPKGEQFF
TGTGCCAGCAGTTCCGCTCTTTTAGCGGGGGGGCCTAAGGGTGAGCAGTTCTTC
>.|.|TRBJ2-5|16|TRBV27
CASSTDRFSPQETQYF
TGTGCCAGCAGTACCGACAGGTTCAGCCCCCAAGAGACCCAGTACTTC
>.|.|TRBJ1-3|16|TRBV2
CASSETVRGKRNTIYF
TGTGCCAGCAGTGAAACGGTCAGGGGAAAGAGAAACACCATATATTTT